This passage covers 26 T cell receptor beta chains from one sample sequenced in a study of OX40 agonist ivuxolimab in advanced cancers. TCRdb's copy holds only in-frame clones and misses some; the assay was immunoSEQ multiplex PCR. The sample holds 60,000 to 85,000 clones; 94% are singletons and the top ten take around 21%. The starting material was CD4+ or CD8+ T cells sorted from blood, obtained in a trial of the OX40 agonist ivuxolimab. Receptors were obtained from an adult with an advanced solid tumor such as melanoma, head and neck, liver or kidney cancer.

CDR3 DNA sequence: TGTGCCAGCACCTTACCAGGGGGCGCCTACGAGCAGTACTTC. It encodes CASTLPGGAYEQYF. V gene TRBV28 combines with J gene TRBJ2-7, with 8 bases matching TRBD1. Looked up from germline, CDR1 is MDHEN and CDR2 is SYDVKM. With 7 bases clipped from V and 2 bases from J, the junction kept 7 bases outside the gene matches. The CDR3 consists of 14 residues.

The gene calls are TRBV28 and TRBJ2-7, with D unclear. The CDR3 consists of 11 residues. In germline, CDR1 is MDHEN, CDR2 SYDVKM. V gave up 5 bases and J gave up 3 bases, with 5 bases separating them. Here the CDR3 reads CASSHSYEQYF. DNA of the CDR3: TGTGCCAGCAGTCATAGCTACGAGCAGTACTTC. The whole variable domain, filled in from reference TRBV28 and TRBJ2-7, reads DVKVTQSSRYLVKRTGEKVFLECVQDMDHENMFWYRQDPGLGLRLIYFSYDVKMKEKGDIPEGYSVSREKKERFSLILESASTNQTSMYLCASSHSYEQYFGPGTRLTVT.

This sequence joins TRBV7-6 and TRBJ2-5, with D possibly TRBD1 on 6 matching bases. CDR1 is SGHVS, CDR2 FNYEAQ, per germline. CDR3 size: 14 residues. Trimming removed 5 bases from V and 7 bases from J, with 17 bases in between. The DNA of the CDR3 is TGTGCCAGCAGCCAGGGGCATAATACCGGGACCCAGTACTTC. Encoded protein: CASSQGHNTGTQYF.

DNA of the CDR3: TGCGCCAGCAGCCCTGGGACAGGGCCGTCGGAGACCCAGTACTTC. This sequence encodes CASSPGTGPSETQYF. The V and J genes are TRBV4-3 and TRBJ2-5, with 9 bases aligning to TRBD1. Germline V gene sequence: CDR1 LGHNA, CDR2 YSLEER. The CDR3 spans 15 residues. The ends lost 4 bases at V and 5 bases at J; junction bases unmatched: 8.

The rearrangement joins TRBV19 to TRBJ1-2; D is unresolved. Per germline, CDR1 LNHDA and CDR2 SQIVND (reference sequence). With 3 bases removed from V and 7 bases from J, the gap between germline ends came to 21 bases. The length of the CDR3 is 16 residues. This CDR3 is CASSISPPGILGGYTF. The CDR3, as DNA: TGTGCCAGTAGTATCTCCCCCCCTGGTATTTTGGGTGGCTACACCTTC.

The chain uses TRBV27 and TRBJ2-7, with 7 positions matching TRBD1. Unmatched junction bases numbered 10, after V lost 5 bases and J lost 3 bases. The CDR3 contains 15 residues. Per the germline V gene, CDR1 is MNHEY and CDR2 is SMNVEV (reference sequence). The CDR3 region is CASSKTGTVFYEQYF. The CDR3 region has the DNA TGTGCCAGCAGTAAGACAGGGACCGTTTTCTACGAGCAGTACTTC.

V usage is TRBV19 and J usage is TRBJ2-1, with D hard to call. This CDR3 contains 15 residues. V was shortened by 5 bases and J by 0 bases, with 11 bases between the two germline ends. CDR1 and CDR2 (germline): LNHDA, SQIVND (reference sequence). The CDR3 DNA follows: TGTGCCAGTAGTGAAATCTTCAGCTCCTACAATGAGCAGTTCTTC. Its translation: CASSEIFSSYNEQFF.

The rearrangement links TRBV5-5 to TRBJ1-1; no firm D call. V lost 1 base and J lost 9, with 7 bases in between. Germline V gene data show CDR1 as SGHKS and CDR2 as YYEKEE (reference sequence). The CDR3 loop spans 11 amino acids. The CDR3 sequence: CASSLPGKAFF. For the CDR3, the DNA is TGTGCCAGCAGCTTGCCGGGGAAAGCTTTCTTT.

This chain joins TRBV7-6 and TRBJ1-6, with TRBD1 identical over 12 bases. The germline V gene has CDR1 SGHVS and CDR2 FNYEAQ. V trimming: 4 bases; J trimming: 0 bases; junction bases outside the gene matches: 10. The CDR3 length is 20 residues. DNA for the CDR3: TGTGCCAGCAGCTCTGTCGCCGGGACAGGGGGCAGCTCCTATAATTCACCCCTCCACTTT. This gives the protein CASSSVAGTGGSSYNSPLHF.

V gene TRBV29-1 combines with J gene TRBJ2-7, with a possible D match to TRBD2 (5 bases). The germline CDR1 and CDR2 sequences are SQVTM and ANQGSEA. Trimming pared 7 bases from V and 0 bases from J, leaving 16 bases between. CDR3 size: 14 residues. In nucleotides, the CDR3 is TGCAGCGCCGCGACTATACTGAGCTCCTACGAGCAGTACTTC. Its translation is CSAATILSSYEQYF.

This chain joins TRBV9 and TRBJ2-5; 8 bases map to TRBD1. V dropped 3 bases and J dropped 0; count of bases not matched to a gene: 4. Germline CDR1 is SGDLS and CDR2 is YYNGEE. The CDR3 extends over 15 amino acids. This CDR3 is CASSAGQGNQETQYF. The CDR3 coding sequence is TGTGCCAGCAGCGCCGGACAGGGCAACCAAGAGACCCAGTACTTC.

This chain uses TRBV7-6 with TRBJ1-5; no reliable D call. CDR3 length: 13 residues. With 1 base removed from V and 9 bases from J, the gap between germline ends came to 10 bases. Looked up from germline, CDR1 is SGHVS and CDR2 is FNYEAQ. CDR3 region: CASSLVWGSPQHF. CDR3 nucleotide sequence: TGTGCCAGCAGCTTAGTTTGGGGATCGCCCCAGCATTTT.

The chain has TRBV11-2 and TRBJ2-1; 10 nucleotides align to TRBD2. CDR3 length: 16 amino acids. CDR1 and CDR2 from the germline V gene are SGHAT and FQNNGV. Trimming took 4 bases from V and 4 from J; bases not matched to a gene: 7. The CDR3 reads CASSSPGTSEYNEQFF. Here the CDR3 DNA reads TGTGCCAGCAGCTCACCCGGGACTAGCGAGTACAATGAGCAGTTCTTC. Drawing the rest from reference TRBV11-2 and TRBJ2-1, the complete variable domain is EAGVAQSPRYKIIEKRQSVAFWCNPISGHATLYWYQQILGQGPKLLIQFQNNGVVDDSQLPKDRFSAERLKGVDSTLKIQPAKLEDSAVYLCASSSPGTSEYNEQFFGPGTRLTVL.

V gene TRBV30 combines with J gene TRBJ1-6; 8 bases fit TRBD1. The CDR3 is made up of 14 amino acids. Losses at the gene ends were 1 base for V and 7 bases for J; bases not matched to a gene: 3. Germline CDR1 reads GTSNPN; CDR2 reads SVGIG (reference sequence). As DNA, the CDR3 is TGTGCCTGGAGTGCGGGACAGGAGAATTCACCCCTCCACTTT. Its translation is CAWSAGQENSPLHF.

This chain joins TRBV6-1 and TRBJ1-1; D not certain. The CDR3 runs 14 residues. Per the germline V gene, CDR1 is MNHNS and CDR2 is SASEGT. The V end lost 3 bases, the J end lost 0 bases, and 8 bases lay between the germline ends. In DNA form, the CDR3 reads TGTGCCAGCAGTGATTGGCGCGTGAACACTGAAGCTTTCTTT. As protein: CASSDWRVNTEAFF.

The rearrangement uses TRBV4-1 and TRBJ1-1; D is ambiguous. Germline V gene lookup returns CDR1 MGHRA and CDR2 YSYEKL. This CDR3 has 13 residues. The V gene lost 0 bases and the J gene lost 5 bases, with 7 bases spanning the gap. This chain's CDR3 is CASSQDGVTEAFF. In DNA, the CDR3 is TGCGCCAGCAGCCAAGACGGGGTTACTGAAGCTTTCTTT.

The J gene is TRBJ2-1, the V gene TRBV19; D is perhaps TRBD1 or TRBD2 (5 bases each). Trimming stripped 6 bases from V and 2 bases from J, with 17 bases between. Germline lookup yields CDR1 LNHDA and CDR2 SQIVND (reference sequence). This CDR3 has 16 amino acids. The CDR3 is CASRELGDVTYNEQFF. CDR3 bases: TGTGCCAGTAGGGAACTTGGGGACGTGACCTACAATGAGCAGTTCTTC.

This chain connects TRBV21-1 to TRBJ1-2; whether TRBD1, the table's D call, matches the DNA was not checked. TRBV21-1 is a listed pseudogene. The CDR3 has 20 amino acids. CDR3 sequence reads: CASSTEPSGQGRKSDYGYTF. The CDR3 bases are TGTGCCAGCAGCACCGAGCCGTCGGGACAGGGGAGGAAATCGGACTATGGCTACACCTTC.

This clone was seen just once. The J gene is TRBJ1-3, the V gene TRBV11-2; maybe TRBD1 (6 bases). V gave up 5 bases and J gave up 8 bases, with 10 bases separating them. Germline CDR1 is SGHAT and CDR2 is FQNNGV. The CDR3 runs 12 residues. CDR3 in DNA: TGTGCCAGCAGCGTGAGGGGGGACACCATATATTTT. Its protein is CASSVRGDTIYF.

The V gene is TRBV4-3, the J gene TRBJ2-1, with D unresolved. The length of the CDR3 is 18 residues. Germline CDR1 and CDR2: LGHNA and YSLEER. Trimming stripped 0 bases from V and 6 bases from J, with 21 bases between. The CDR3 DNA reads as TGCGCCAGCAGCCAAGATAGGTCGTTGGGTAGTGTCCTCAATGAGCAGTTCTTC. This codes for CASSQDRSLGSVLNEQFF.

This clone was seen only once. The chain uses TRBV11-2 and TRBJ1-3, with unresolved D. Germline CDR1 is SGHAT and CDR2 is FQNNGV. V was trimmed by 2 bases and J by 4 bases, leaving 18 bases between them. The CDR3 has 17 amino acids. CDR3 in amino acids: CASSLRPDAGSGNTIYF. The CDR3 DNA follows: TGTGCCAGCAGCTTAAGACCTGATGCTGGTTCCGGAAACACCATATATTTT. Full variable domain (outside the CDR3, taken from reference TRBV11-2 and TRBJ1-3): EAGVAQSPRYKIIEKRQSVAFWCNPISGHATLYWYQQILGQGPKLLIQFQNNGVVDDSQLPKDRFSAERLKGVDSTLKIQPAKLEDSAVYLCASSLRPDAGSGNTIYFGEGSWLTVV.

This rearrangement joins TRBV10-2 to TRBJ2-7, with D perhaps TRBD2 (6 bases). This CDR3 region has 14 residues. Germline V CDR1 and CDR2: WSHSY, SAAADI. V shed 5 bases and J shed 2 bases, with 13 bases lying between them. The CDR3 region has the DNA TGCGCCAGCAGTCGGGGGAAGGGGACCTACGAGCAGTACTTC. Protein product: CASSRGKGTYEQYF.

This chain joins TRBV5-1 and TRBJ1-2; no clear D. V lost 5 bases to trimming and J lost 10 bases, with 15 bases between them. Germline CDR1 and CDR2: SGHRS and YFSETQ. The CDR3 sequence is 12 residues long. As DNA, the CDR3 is TGCGCCAGCAGGGAGTTCGGCCCGGACTACACCTTC. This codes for CASREFGPDYTF.

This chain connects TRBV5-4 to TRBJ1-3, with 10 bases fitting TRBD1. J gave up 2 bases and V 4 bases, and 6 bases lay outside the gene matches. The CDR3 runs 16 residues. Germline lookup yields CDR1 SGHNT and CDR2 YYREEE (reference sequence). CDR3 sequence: CASSPGTGATGNTIYF. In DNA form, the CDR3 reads TGTGCCAGCAGCCCAGGGACAGGGGCTACTGGAAACACCATATATTTT.

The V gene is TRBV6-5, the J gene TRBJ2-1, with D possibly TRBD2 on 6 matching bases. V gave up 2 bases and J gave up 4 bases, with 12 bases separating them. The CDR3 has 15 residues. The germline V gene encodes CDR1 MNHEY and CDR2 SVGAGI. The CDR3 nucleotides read TGTGCCAGCAGTTACCTTAGCGGCCGGTACAATGAGCAGTTCTTC. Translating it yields CASSYLSGRYNEQFF.

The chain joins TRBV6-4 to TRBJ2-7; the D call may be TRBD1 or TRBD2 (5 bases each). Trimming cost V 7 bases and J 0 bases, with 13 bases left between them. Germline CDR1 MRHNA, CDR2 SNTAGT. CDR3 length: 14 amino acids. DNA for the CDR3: TGTGCCAGCACCGCCCGGGGCATCTCCTACGAGCAGTACTTC. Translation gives CASTARGISYEQYF.